This T cell receptor beta chain was sequenced for a study of T cell repertoires in cytomegalovirus infection. Study as a whole: As its CMV epitopes, the study selected recently identified HLA-C-restricted and well-studied HLA-B-restricted targets. Indications came from public TCR beta signatures; they pointed to CMV infection and to a matching HLA type. Study-level points and caveats: HLA-C-restricted, CMV-specific TCR beta clonotypes were dominant ex vivo. Identification of carriers of CMV plus the relevant HLA was performed using cumulative public TCR beta family frequency.

Using its own MiXCR run on the reads, TCRdb lists one record per CDR3 protein. Here the sample spans roughly 860,000 distinct CDR3 sequences, roughly 33% being singletons. A few counts support this clonotype. Its antigen is as yet unknown. The sequencing used cultured CD8+ T cells from PBMCs, collected from culture after CMV antigen stimulation. This clonotype was sampled from a human donor in good health (CMV status not recorded). Some clones in this sample may be carry-over from other donors' samples.

CDR3 in DNA: TGTGCCAGCAGTTTTGAGGCCCTAAGCGGGGAGACCCAGTACTTC. Translated: CASSFEALSGETQYF. The chain uses TRBV12-3 or TRBV12-4 and TRBJ2-5; D may be TRBD2 (6 bases). The CDR3 is 15 amino acids. V lost 3 bases and J lost 5, with 16 bases in between.